Following are 28 T cell receptor beta chains from one sample sequenced in a study of OX40 agonist ivuxolimab in advanced cancers. Sequencing was performed with immunoSEQ multiplex PCR; in TCRdb, only in-frame clones are kept and a portion is missing. The profile shows roughly 56,000 clones, 86% of them singletons. The sample in question was CD4+ or CD8+ T cells sorted from blood, obtained in a trial of the OX40 agonist ivuxolimab. All receptors come from an adult with an advanced solid tumor such as melanoma, head and neck, liver or kidney cancer.

This clone was recorded a few times. The chain has TRBV5-1 and TRBJ2-7, with D tentatively TRBD1 or TRBD2 (5 bases each). The V end was cut by 5 bases, the J end by 1 base, with 10 bases between. The CDR3 totals 13 residues. The V gene's germline CDR1 is SGHRS and CDR2 YFSETQ. CDR3 DNA: TGCGCCAGCAGTAGGGACGGATCCTACGAGCAGTACTTC. It translates to CASSRDGSYEQYF.

A remark on this clone: Relative to the germline gene, one junction end is altered; a read error may explain this. Other DNA sequences from this sample encode an identical CDR3 as well. The chain recombines TRBV5-5 with TRBJ2-1, with no clear D. Germline V gene lookup returns CDR1 SGHKS and CDR2 YYEKEE (reference sequence). CDR3 size: 11 residues. DNA of the CDR3: TGTGCCAGCAGGCAATACAATGAACAGTTCTTC. Translated, it gives CASRQYNEQFF. Full variable domain (rest looked up from reference TRBV5-5 and TRBJ2-1): DAGVTQSPTHLIKTRGQQVTLRCSPISGHKSVSWYQQVLGQGPQFIFQYYEKEERGRGNFPDRFSARQFPNYSSELNVNALLLGDSALYLCASRQYNEQFFGPGTRLTVL.

This clone has just a few counts. This chain connects TRBV5-1 to TRBJ2-3; D is unresolved. The germline CDR1 and CDR2 sequences are SGHRS and YFSETQ. The CDR3 length is 12 residues. V shed 4 bases and J shed 4 bases, with 7 bases lying between them. The CDR3, as DNA: TGCGCCAGCAGCCCGAATTCAGATACGCAGTATTTT. Protein: CASSPNSDTQYF.

The chain combines TRBV19 with TRBJ2-3; TRBD2 matches 9 bases. V lost 6 bases to trimming and J lost 5 bases; unmatched junction nucleotides: 9. Per the germline V gene, CDR1 is LNHDA and CDR2 is SQIVND (reference sequence). The CDR3 totals 15 residues. In DNA, the CDR3 is TGTGCCAGTAGGGGGACTAGCCTCGCCCAAGATACGCAGTATTTT. Protein sequence: CASRGTSLAQDTQYF. Supplemented by reference TRBV19 and TRBJ2-3, the full variable domain reads DGGITQSPKYLFRKEGQNVTLSCEQNLNHDAMYWYRQDPGQGLRLIYYSQIVNDFQKGDIAEGYSVSREKKESFPLTVTSAQKNPTAFYLCASRGTSLAQDTQYFGPGTRLTVL.

This clone showed up just a few times. The gene calls are TRBV6-6 and TRBJ1-1; no reliable D call. CDR1 and CDR2 (germline): MNHNY, SVGAGI (reference sequence). The length of the CDR3 is 14 residues. Trimming took off 5 bases at V and 0 bases at J, with 10 bases between the two ends. CDR3 protein: CASSPSTVNTEAFF. CDR3 nucleotide sequence: TGTGCCAGCAGTCCGTCGACCGTGAACACTGAAGCTTTCTTT.

This sequence joins TRBV9 and TRBJ2-2; 8 bases map to TRBD1. Germline V gives CDR1 SGDLS, CDR2 YYNGEE. V was pared by 3 bases and J by 7 bases, with 11 bases of the junction left unmatched. The CDR3 contains 16 residues. CDR3: CASSGARTGLGGELFF. In DNA, the CDR3 is TGTGCCAGCAGCGGAGCCAGGACAGGGTTGGGCGGGGAGCTGTTTTTT.

The chain joins TRBV6-1 to TRBJ2-3; unclear D gene. The CDR3 sequence is 14 residues long. CDR1 and CDR2 (germline): MNHNS, SASEGT. V shed 8 bases and J shed 0 bases, with 12 bases lying between them. CDR3 coding DNA: TGTGCCAGCGTCATTAGGCGCAGCACAGATACGCAGTATTTT. Amino acids: CASVIRRSTDTQYF.

The V gene is TRBV10-2, the J gene TRBJ2-7; D unresolved. The germline CDR1 and CDR2 sequences are WSHSY and SAAADI. This CDR3 has 14 residues. V was shortened by 0 bases and J by 0 bases, with 6 bases between the two germline ends. The CDR3 spells CASSESGDSYEQYF. The CDR3 DNA reads as TGCGCCAGCAGTGAGTCTGGGGACTCCTACGAGCAGTACTTC.

This chain joins TRBV7-6 and TRBJ2-6; D remains unclear. The CDR3 consists of 17 residues. Looked up from germline, CDR1 is SGHVS and CDR2 is FNYEAQ. Deletions cut 3 bases from V and 3 bases from J, with 15 bases between. The CDR3 reads CASSLVLWSSGANVLTF. CDR3 DNA sequence: TGTGCCAGCAGCTTGGTCCTTTGGTCGAGTGGGGCCAACGTCCTGACTTTC.

V usage is TRBV7-8 and J usage is TRBJ2-7; TRBD2 matches 10 bases. Germline V gives CDR1 SGHVS, CDR2 FQNEAQ. This CDR3 is built from 17 residues. Trimming cost V 5 bases and J 1 base; bases outside gene matches: 11. The CDR3 nucleotides are TGTGCCAGCAGCGCCTTAATCGGGACTAGCGTTTCCTACGAGCAGTACTTC. It yields the protein CASSALIGTSVSYEQYF.

V gene TRBV11-3 combines with J gene TRBJ2-1, with D tentatively TRBD1 (7 bases). Germline lookup yields CDR1 SGHNT and CDR2 YENEEA. This CDR3 has 14 amino acids. V lost 1 base and J lost 7, with 11 bases in between. The CDR3 spells CASSLASGGNEQFF. The CDR3 bases are TGTGCCAGCAGCTTAGCATCAGGGGGGAATGAGCAGTTCTTC.

The chain carries TRBV6-5 and TRBJ2-7; 8 bases are shared with TRBD2. V was pared by 11 bases and J by 2 bases, with 5 bases of the junction left unmatched. CDR1 MNHEY and CDR2 SVGAGI come from the germline V gene. The CDR3 is 12 residues long. This chain's CDR3 is CASRGGTYEQYF. The DNA of the CDR3 is TGTGCCTCCCGGGGGGGGACCTACGAGCAGTACTTC.

The chain links TRBV19 to TRBJ1-1; the match to TRBD1 covers 8 bases. The V gene's germline CDR1 is LNHDA and CDR2 SQIVND (reference sequence). This CDR3 spans 13 amino acids. V was pared by 9 bases and J by 1 base, with 4 bases of the junction left unmatched. The CDR3 reads CASYRGRNTEAFF. Here the CDR3 DNA reads TGTGCCAGCTACAGGGGGAGGAACACTGAAGCTTTCTTT.

The genes are TRBV25-1 and TRBJ2-5, with D unresolved. The CDR3 has 11 residues. Trimming removed 8 bases at V and 9 bases at J, with 13 bases between. Germline V gene sequence: CDR1 MGHDK, CDR2 SYGVNS. The CDR3 nucleotides read TGTGCCAGCCCAGTCATATGCGCCCAGTACTTC. This translates into CASPVICAQYF.

A few counts support this clone. V is TRBV28 and J is TRBJ1-1; 7 bases map to TRBD1. The length of the CDR3 is 15 residues. With 6 bases clipped from V and 0 bases from J, the junction kept 7 bases outside the gene matches. CDR1 MDHEN and CDR2 SYDVKM come from the germline V gene. This chain's CDR3 is CASRALGGLNTEAFF. For the CDR3, the DNA is TGTGCCAGCAGGGCCTTAGGGGGCCTGAACACTGAAGCTTTCTTT. Together with reference TRBV28 and TRBJ1-1, the CDR3 gives the full variable domain: DVKVTQSSRYLVKRTGEKVFLECVQDMDHENMFWYRQDPGLGLRLIYFSYDVKMKEKGDIPEGYSVSREKKERFSLILESASTNQTSMYLCASRALGGLNTEAFFGQGTRLTVV.

There are a few counts of this clone. This chain uses TRBV30 with TRBJ1-1; 7 nucleotides match TRBD1. Germline V gene data show CDR1 as GTSNPN and CDR2 as SVGIG (reference sequence). V lost 6 bases and J lost 2; bases outside the gene matches: 3. This CDR3 region has 12 residues. In nucleotides, the CDR3 is TGTGCCTGTGACAGGGTCAACACTGAAGCTTTCTTT. Translation: CACDRVNTEAFF.

The chain has TRBV28 and TRBJ1-1; TRBD1 is a possible D gene (5 bases). V lost 5 bases, J lost 8 bases, and 9 bases lay in between. The CDR3 sequence is 11 residues long. The germline CDR1 and CDR2 sequences are MDHEN and SYDVKM. The CDR3 reads CASSLRAEAFF. The CDR3 DNA follows: TGTGCCAGCAGTCTCAGGGCGGAAGCTTTCTTT.

This clone has a single count. The CDR3 nucleotides read TGCGCCAGCAGCTTTACAGGGAGCTCTGGAAACACCATATATTTT. It specifies CASSFTGSSGNTIYF. The chain links TRBV5-1 to TRBJ1-3, with a tentative D call TRBD1 (6 bases). V was clipped by 2 bases and J by 0 bases, with 9 bases between them. The CDR3 spans 15 residues. CDR1 and CDR2 (germline): SGHRS, YFSETQ.

The CDR3 bases are TGCGCCAGCAGTACCTCCAGGGTTGATGAAAAACTGTTTTTT. Protein product: CASSTSRVDEKLFF. The rearrangement uses TRBV5-1 and TRBJ1-4; D perhaps matches TRBD1 (5 bases). The V end lost 5 bases, the J end lost 6 bases, and 14 bases lay between the germline ends. This CDR3 contains 14 residues. Germline assignment: CDR1 SGHRS and CDR2 YFSETQ.

The V and J genes are TRBV2 and TRBJ1-2; D possibly corresponds to TRBD1 (5 bases). The germline gives CDR1 SNHLY, CDR2 FYNNEI. V was pared by 7 bases and J by 4 bases, with 16 bases between. This CDR3 comprises 14 residues. As DNA, the CDR3 is TGTGCCAGCACTCCTTCCGGGGCGGCCTATGGCTACACCTTC. This translates into CASTPSGAAYGYTF. The full variable domain, its missing parts supplied by reference TRBV2 and TRBJ1-2, is EPEVTQTPSHQVTQMGQEVILRCVPISNHLYFYWYRQILGQKVEFLVSFYNNEISEKSEIFDDQFSVERPDGSNFTLKIRSTKLEDSAMYFCASTPSGAAYGYTFGSGTRLTVV.

The chain joins TRBV5-1 to TRBJ2-1; 9 positions match TRBD1. CDR1 is SGHRS and CDR2 is YFSETQ in the germline V gene. After removal of 4 bases from V and 7 bases from J, the junction contained 9 bases not matched to a gene. The CDR3 has 15 residues. The CDR3 here is CASSPRDRERNEQFF. The DNA for the CDR3 is TGCGCCAGCAGCCCCCGGGACAGGGAACGGAATGAGCAGTTCTTC.

The chain links TRBV19 to TRBJ2-2; D call uncertain. V lost 1 base, J lost 5 bases, and 8 bases lay in between. The germline CDR1 and CDR2 sequences are LNHDA and SQIVND (reference sequence). CDR3 length: 14 amino acids. CDR3 sequence (DNA): TGTGCCAGTAGTATAGCTAGAGGAACCGGGGAGCTGTTTTTT. This codes for CASSIARGTGELFF. The full variable domain, with the rest looked up from reference TRBV19 and TRBJ2-2, is DGGITQSPKYLFRKEGQNVTLSCEQNLNHDAMYWYRQDPGQGLRLIYYSQIVNDFQKGDIAEGYSVSREKKESFPLTVTSAQKNPTAFYLCASSIARGTGELFFGEGSRLTVL.

This clone came up once. The rearrangement uses TRBV4-1 and TRBJ2-1, with no clear D. Germline V CDR1 and CDR2: MGHRA, YSYEKL. The CDR3 loop spans 14 amino acids. V was shortened by 1 base and J by 4 bases, with 8 bases between the two germline ends. Here the CDR3 reads CASSQAGTYNEQFF. In DNA form, the CDR3 reads TGCGCCAGCAGCCAAGCCGGCACATACAATGAGCAGTTCTTC.

This chain uses TRBV19 with TRBJ1-5, with TRBD1 identical over 7 bases. CDR3 length: 16 amino acids. In germline, CDR1 is LNHDA, CDR2 SQIVND (reference sequence). V shed 4 bases, J shed 7 bases, and the junction held 13 bases outside the gene matches. The CDR3 nucleotides are TGTGCCAGTAGTAGAACCCTAAGACAGGGTTTGCAGCCCCAGCATTTT. This sequence encodes CASSRTLRQGLQPQHF. The full variable domain, in which reference TRBV19 and TRBJ1-5 provide the parts outside the CDR3, is DGGITQSPKYLFRKEGQNVTLSCEQNLNHDAMYWYRQDPGQGLRLIYYSQIVNDFQKGDIAEGYSVSREKKESFPLTVTSAQKNPTAFYLCASSRTLRQGLQPQHFGDGTRLSIL.

V and J are TRBV9 and TRBJ2-5; D possibly matches TRBD1 or TRBD2 (7 bases each). Trimming stripped 1 base from V and 5 bases from J, with 9 bases between. CDR3 length: 13 amino acids. Germline CDR1 and CDR2: SGDLS and YYNGEE. The DNA of the CDR3 is TGTGCCAGCAGCGTACAGGGGGGGGAGACCCAGTACTTC. The encoded protein is CASSVQGGETQYF.

Note on this clone: The same CDR3 can be traced to other DNA sequences in this sample. The chain employs TRBV7-9 and TRBJ2-7; D might be TRBD1 (5 bases). This CDR3 is built from 14 residues. The germline V gene encodes CDR1 SEHNR and CDR2 FQNEAQ (reference sequence). Trimming stripped 1 base from V and 2 bases from J, with 9 bases between. The CDR3 region is CASSLGQSTYEQYF. In DNA form, the CDR3 reads TGTGCCAGCAGCTTAGGACAGTCGACCTACGAGCAGTACTTC. The full variable domain, completed using reference TRBV7-9 and TRBJ2-7, is DTGVSQNPRHKITKRGQNVTFRCDPISEHNRLYWYRQTLGQGPEFLTYFQNEAQLEKSRLLSDRFSAERPKGSFSTLEIQRTEQGDSAMYLCASSLGQSTYEQYFGPGTRLTVT.

The V gene is TRBV11-2, the J gene TRBJ2-7; 12 nucleotides match TRBD2. The germline V gene has CDR1 SGHAT and CDR2 FQNNGV. The V gene end was trimmed by 0 bases and the J gene end by 1 base; junction bases not matched to a gene: 4. The CDR3 runs 17 residues. CDR3 sequence reads: CASSLDRTSGDSYEQYF. The CDR3, as DNA: TGTGCCAGCAGCTTAGATCGGACTAGCGGGGATTCCTACGAGCAGTACTTC.

The V and J genes are TRBV19 and TRBJ1-6; D not resolved. This CDR3 contains 17 residues. V lost 3 bases and J lost 9, with 21 bases in between. CDR1 and CDR2 (germline): LNHDA, SQIVND (reference sequence). The CDR3 sequence: CASSIGASSKLSSPLHF. Here the CDR3 DNA reads TGTGCCAGTAGTATCGGCGCCAGCTCTAAACTTAGTTCACCCCTCCACTTT.